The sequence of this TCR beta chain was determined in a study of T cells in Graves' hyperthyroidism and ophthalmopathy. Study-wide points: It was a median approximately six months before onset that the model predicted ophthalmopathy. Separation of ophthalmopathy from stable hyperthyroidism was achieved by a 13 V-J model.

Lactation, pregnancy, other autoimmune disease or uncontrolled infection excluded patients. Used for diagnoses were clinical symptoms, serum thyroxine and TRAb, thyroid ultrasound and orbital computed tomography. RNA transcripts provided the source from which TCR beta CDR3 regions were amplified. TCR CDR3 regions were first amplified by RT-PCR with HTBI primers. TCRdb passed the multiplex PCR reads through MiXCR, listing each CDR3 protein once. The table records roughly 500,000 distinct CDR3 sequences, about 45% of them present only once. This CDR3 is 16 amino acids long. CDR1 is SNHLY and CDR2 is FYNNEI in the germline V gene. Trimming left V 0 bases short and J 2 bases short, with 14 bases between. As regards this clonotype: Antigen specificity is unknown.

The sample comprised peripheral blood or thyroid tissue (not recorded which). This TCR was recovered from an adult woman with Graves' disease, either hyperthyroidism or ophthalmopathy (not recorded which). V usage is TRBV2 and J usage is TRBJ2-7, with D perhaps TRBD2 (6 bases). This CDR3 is CASSEALTSLTYEQYF. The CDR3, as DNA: TGTGCCAGCAGTGAAGCGCTGACTAGTTTAACCTACGAGCAGTACTTC.